The 30 T cell receptor beta chains below all came from one sample that was sequenced in a study of T cell repertoires in cytomegalovirus infection. No antigens are known for them. Each CDR3 protein gets one entry after TCRdb re-called the reads with MiXCR. Altogether about 500,000 distinct CDR3 sequences are present, 25% to 35% being singletons, with the ten largest covering roughly 15%. The sequenced sample was cultured PBMCs, obtained from culture after CMV antigen stimulation. The receptor set was obtained from a human donor in good health (CMV status not recorded). Some clones in this sample may be carry-over from other donors' samples.

A few counts support this clonotype. The rearrangement joins TRBV28 to TRBJ2-7, with TRBD2 matching over 10 bases. CDR1 is MDHEN and CDR2 is SYDVKM in the germline V gene. The CDR3 has 15 amino acids. The V gene end was trimmed by 6 bases and the J gene end by 2 bases; junction bases not matched to a gene: 7. CDR3 protein: CASRSAGTSAYEQYF. CDR3 nucleotides: TGTGCCAGCAGAAGCGCCGGGACTAGCGCCTACGAGCAGTACTTC.

The rearrangement uses TRBV7-2 and TRBJ2-3; 9 bases agree with TRBD1. Germline V lookup: CDR1 SGHTA, CDR2 FQGNSA. V lost 5 bases and J lost 3; bases outside the gene matches: 6. This CDR3 spans 15 amino acids. The CDR3 coding sequence is TGTGCCAGCAGCACGGGACAGGGCGTAACAGATACGCAGTATTTT. Translated: CASSTGQGVTDTQYF.

CDR3 loop: CASSSPASTYNEQFF. CDR3 DNA: TGTGCCAGCAGCTCCCCGGCTAGTACTTACAATGAGCAGTTCTTC. The rearrangement uses TRBV5-4 and TRBJ2-1, with D uncertain. V lost 3 bases, J lost 4 bases, and 14 bases lay in between. The V gene's germline CDR1 is SGHNT and CDR2 YYREEE (reference sequence). This CDR3 comprises 15 residues.

The rearrangement links TRBV20-1 to TRBJ2-1; D gene unclear. This CDR3 comprises 13 residues. Germline values: CDR1 DFQATT, CDR2 SNEGSKA (reference sequence). V was clipped by 4 bases and J by 3 bases, with 10 bases between them. CDR3 DNA sequence: TGCAGTGCTACCAAGACCAACTACAATGAGCAGTTCTTC. Its translation: CSATKTNYNEQFF.

This clonotype was detected many times. V gene TRBV12-5 combines with J gene TRBJ2-5; D not certain. V shed 6 bases and J shed 5 bases, with 16 bases lying between them. This CDR3 comprises 14 residues. From germline, CDR1 is LGHNT and CDR2 FRNRAP. The CDR3 DNA sequence: TGTGCTAGTGGGCCAGGCGCCAAAGTGGAGACCCAGTACTTC. Its translation is CASGPGAKVETQYF.

This rearrangement joins TRBV7-2 to TRBJ1-2, with D tentatively TRBD1 (5 bases). The CDR3 is 15 amino acids. V lost 1 base and J lost 4, with 13 bases in between. Germline V gene data show CDR1 as SGHTA and CDR2 as FQGNSA. The CDR3 coding sequence is TGTGCCAGCAGCTTAGGGTCGGGAGGGACCTATGGCTACACCTTC. Translated: CASSLGSGGTYGYTF.

The chain employs TRBV6-5 and TRBJ2-1; TRBD2 is a possible D gene (5 bases). Germline values: CDR1 MNHEY, CDR2 SVGAGI. Trimming shortened V by 6 bases and J by 0 bases, and 12 bases separated the two germline ends. The CDR3 consists of 15 residues. The CDR3 nucleotides read TGTGCCAGCAGAACTAGTCAAAGCTCCTACAATGAGCAGTTCTTC. Translated, it gives CASRTSQSSYNEQFF.

V gene TRBV30 combines with J gene TRBJ1-2, with D maybe TRBD1 (6 bases). CDR1 is GTSNPN, CDR2 SVGIG, per germline (reference sequence). V was clipped by 5 bases and J by 5 bases, with 12 bases between them. This CDR3 region has 12 residues. CDR3 nucleotides: TGTGCCTGGGCTTGGACAGATTATGGCTACACCTTC. Encoded protein: CAWAWTDYGYTF. Combining the CDR3 with reference TRBV30 and TRBJ1-2 gives the whole variable domain SQTIHQWPATLVQPVGSPLSLECTVEGTSNPNLYWYRQAAGRGLQLLFYSVGIGQISSEVPQNLSASRPQDRQFILSSKKLLLSDSGFYLCAWAWTDYGYTFGSGTRLTVV.

This clonotype showed up just once. J is TRBJ2-3 and V is TRBV20-1; unclear D gene. The CDR3 sequence is 15 residues long. V was trimmed by 1 base and J by 2 bases, leaving 13 bases between them. Germline CDR1 DFQATT, CDR2 SNEGSKA (reference sequence). CDR3 protein: CSARGSSEITDTQYF. The CDR3 DNA reads TGCAGTGCTAGAGGCTCAAGCGAGATCACAGATACGCAGTATTTT.

The chain employs TRBV5-1 and TRBJ2-3; TRBD2 matches at 8 bases. Trimming removed 4 bases from V and 2 bases from J; junction bases left unmatched: 6. Germline CDR1 SGHRS, CDR2 YFSETQ. The CDR3 contains 15 residues. DNA of the CDR3: TGCGCCAGCAGCCCCGGGGGGGTCCCCACAGATACGCAGTATTTT. Residues: CASSPGGVPTDTQYF.

This clonotype has only a few counts. The chain combines TRBV19 with TRBJ2-1, with D tentatively TRBD1 or TRBD2 (5 bases each). Between the trimmed V and J ends, which lost 4 bases and 0 bases, there was a span of 10 bases. The CDR3 has 15 amino acids. CDR1 is LNHDA and CDR2 is SQIVND in the germline V gene (reference sequence). This CDR3 reads CASSNRGYSYNEQFF. The DNA of the CDR3 is TGTGCCAGTAGTAACCGGGGCTACTCCTACAATGAGCAGTTCTTC.

V is TRBV6-2 or TRBV6-3 and J is TRBJ2-2, with D unclear. Per the germline V gene, CDR1 is MNHEY and CDR2 is SVGEGT. The V gene lost 0 bases and the J gene lost 10 bases, with 9 bases spanning the gap. The CDR3 length is 13 residues. Here the CDR3 reads CASSYSWQQELFF. CDR3 DNA sequence: TGTGCCAGCAGTTACTCGTGGCAACAGGAGCTGTTTTTT.

This rearrangement joins TRBV7-9 to TRBJ2-5, with D perhaps TRBD2 (5 bases). CDR1 and CDR2 from the germline V gene are SEHNR and FQNEAQ (reference sequence). V lost 3 bases and J 2 bases, leaving 10 bases between the germline ends. The length of the CDR3 is 14 residues. The CDR3 spells CASSFSWTQETQYF. The DNA of the CDR3 is TGTGCCAGCAGCTTTTCCTGGACTCAAGAGACCCAGTACTTC.

The rearrangement uses TRBV6-2 or TRBV6-3 and TRBJ1-5, with a weak D call TRBD1 (6 bases). In germline, CDR1 is MNHEY, CDR2 SVGEGT. Trimming took 1 base from V and 7 from J, leaving 14 bases between them. The CDR3 contains 15 residues. CDR3 sequence reads: CASSYLQGIGQPQHF. The CDR3, as DNA: TGTGCCAGCAGTTACTTACAGGGTATCGGACAGCCCCAGCATTTT.

The chain links TRBV6-1 to TRBJ1-1; the D is unclear. The CDR3 contains 11 residues. Germline CDR1 is MNHNS and CDR2 is SASEGT. Trimming removed 5 bases at V and 8 bases at J, with 9 bases between. CDR3 bases: TGTGCCAGCAGTCGAACCTTAGAAGCTTTCTTT. Protein: CASSRTLEAFF.

This clonotype turned up a few times. The genes are TRBV19 and TRBJ2-5; D is perhaps TRBD2 (6 bases). The V end was cut by 5 bases, the J end by 5 bases, with 21 bases between. CDR3 length equals 16 residues. From germline, CDR1 is LNHDA and CDR2 SQIVND (reference sequence). CDR3 DNA sequence: TGTGCCAGTAGTCCGACACTAGCTCCGGTCCGGGAGACCCAGTACTTC. Translating gives CASSPTLAPVRETQYF.

This clonotype was seen a handful of times. This rearrangement joins TRBV4-2 to TRBJ2-7, with a tentative D call TRBD2 (6 bases). CDR1 is LGHNA and CDR2 is YNFKEQ in the germline V gene. V lost 5 bases and J lost 2, with 22 bases in between. The CDR3 loop spans 17 amino acids. This CDR3 reads CASSSIGAEGGAYEQYF. For the CDR3, the DNA is TGTGCCAGCAGCTCTATTGGGGCGGAGGGCGGAGCCTACGAGCAGTACTTC.

This clonotype was counted a few times. The rearrangement links TRBV7-9 to TRBJ1-1; D is unresolved. V was shortened by 1 base and J by 5 bases, with 17 bases between the two germline ends. CDR1 and CDR2 from the germline V gene are SEHNR and FQNEAQ (reference sequence). The length of the CDR3 is 16 residues. CDR3 in DNA: TGTGCCAGCAGCTTAGGAGAAAGGATTCTTGGGACTGAAGCTTTCTTT. Translating gives CASSLGERILGTEAFF.

The genes are TRBV30 and TRBJ1-1; D perhaps matches TRBD1 (5 bases). This CDR3 is built from 13 residues. Germline values: CDR1 GTSNPN, CDR2 SVGIG (reference sequence). Trimming pared 2 bases from V and 3 bases from J, leaving 10 bases between. CDR3 nucleotide sequence: TGTGCCTGGAGTTCGGGGGTTTACACTGAAGCTTTCTTT. It translates to CAWSSGVYTEAFF.

This clonotype has just a few counts. The V gene is TRBV7-2, the J gene TRBJ1-4; a possible D gene is TRBD1 (5 bases). Trimming removed 1 base at V and 5 bases at J, with 20 bases between. CDR1 and CDR2 from the germline V gene are SGHTA and FQGNSA. CDR3 size: 18 residues. The chain's CDR3 is CASSLVARAVPPNEKLFF. In DNA form, the CDR3 reads TGTGCCAGCAGCTTAGTAGCCAGGGCCGTCCCTCCAAATGAAAAACTGTTTTTT.

A word on this clonotype: An end of the junction differs from the germline gene, which may be a read error. The V gene is TRBV28, the J gene TRBJ2-7; possible D gene TRBD2, 6 bases. This CDR3 has 15 amino acids. Germline CDR1 is MDHEN and CDR2 is SYDVKM. CDR3: CANSLGSSDHYEQYF. The CDR3 DNA sequence: TGTGCCAACAGTTTAGGGTCTAGCGACCACTACGAGCAGTACTTC.

The genes are TRBV11-2 and TRBJ2-4; TRBD2 is a possible D gene (6 bases). Germline CDR1 SGHAT, CDR2 FQNNGV. V gave up 5 bases and J gave up 0 bases, with 23 bases separating them. The CDR3 extends over 19 amino acids. This CDR3 is CASSPGIRGRGTAKNIQYF. In nucleotides, the CDR3 is TGTGCCAGCAGCCCCGGGATTAGGGGTCGCGGGACAGCCAAAAACATTCAGTACTTC.

The gene calls are TRBV6-6 and TRBJ2-6; the D is unclear. CDR1 is MNHNY and CDR2 is SVGAGI in the germline V gene (reference sequence). The CDR3 loop spans 18 amino acids. The V gene lost 6 bases and the J gene lost 2 bases, with 20 bases spanning the gap. The CDR3: CASRMSPGDNAGANVLTF. In DNA, the CDR3 is TGTGCCAGCAGAATGAGTCCCGGAGATAACGCTGGGGCCAACGTCCTGACTTTC.

Ten or more counts support this clonotype. The CDR3 DNA is TGTGCCAGCAGCTTAGAATTTAGGGGGAGTGGGGCCAACGTCCTGACTTTC. It yields the protein CASSLEFRGSGANVLTF. The genes are TRBV7-2 and TRBJ2-6; tentative D call: TRBD1 (6 bases). Germline V gene sequence: CDR1 SGHTA, CDR2 FQGNSA. Deletions cut 1 base from V and 3 bases from J, with 13 bases between. The CDR3 length is 17 residues.

This clonotype occurred a few times. The J gene is TRBJ1-1, the V gene TRBV19, with 7 bases lining up with TRBD1. The CDR3 length is 14 residues. Germline CDR1 reads LNHDA; CDR2 reads SQIVND (reference sequence). V dropped 3 bases and J dropped 5; count of bases not matched to a gene: 6. The CDR3 DNA reads as TGTGCCAGTAGTATGGACAGGCGGGGGACTGAAGCTTTCTTT. It translates to CASSMDRRGTEAFF.

The chain couples TRBV27 to TRBJ1-5; 8 positions agree with TRBD1. CDR3 size: 18 residues. Germline CDR1 reads MNHEY; CDR2 reads SMNVEV (reference sequence). V dropped 5 bases and J dropped 2; count of bases not matched to a gene: 14. This CDR3 is CASSASDRVWFGNQPQHF. The CDR3 DNA is TGTGCCAGCAGTGCGTCGGACAGGGTTTGGTTTGGCAATCAGCCCCAGCATTTT.

The chain links TRBV7-9 to TRBJ1-1; 7 bases match TRBD1. CDR3 size: 13 residues. J was trimmed by 5 bases and V by 5 bases; bases with no gene match: 5. The germline gives CDR1 SEHNR, CDR2 FQNEAQ (reference sequence). CDR3 bases: TGTGCCAGCAGCAAGGGGGCGCGGACTGAAGCTTTCTTT. This translates into CASSKGARTEAFF. The full variable domain, with the rest looked up from reference TRBV7-9 and TRBJ1-1, is DTGVSQNPRHKITKRGQNVTFRCDPISEHNRLYWYRQTLGQGPEFLTYFQNEAQLEKSRLLSDRFSAERPKGSFSTLEIQRTEQGDSAMYLCASSKGARTEAFFGQGTRLTVV.

The chain links TRBV11-2 to TRBJ2-7; 12 positions match TRBD2. After removal of 4 bases from V and 3 bases from J, the junction contained 19 bases not matched to a gene. CDR1 SGHAT and CDR2 FQNNGV come from the germline V gene. The CDR3 spans 20 residues. CDR3 coding DNA: TGTGCCAGCAGCTCAACCCTGCGGACTAGCGGGAACAACCCCCTCTACGAGCAGTACTTC. Protein: CASSSTLRTSGNNPLYEQYF. Drawing the rest from reference TRBV11-2 and TRBJ2-7, the complete variable domain is EAGVAQSPRYKIIEKRQSVAFWCNPISGHATLYWYQQILGQGPKLLIQFQNNGVVDDSQLPKDRFSAERLKGVDSTLKIQPAKLEDSAVYLCASSSTLRTSGNNPLYEQYFGPGTRLTVT.

The gene calls are TRBV6-1 and TRBJ2-1; 10 bases match TRBD2. The CDR3 sequence is 17 residues long. Per germline, CDR1 MNHNS and CDR2 SASEGT. Trimming took 6 bases from V and 0 from J; bases not matched to a gene: 8. DNA for the CDR3: TGTGCCAGCAGCCGGACTAGCGGATCGAGCTCCTACAATGAGCAGTTCTTC. The encoded protein is CASSRTSGSSSYNEQFF.

The rearrangement uses TRBV5-1 and TRBJ2-1; TRBD2 matches at 7 bases. Per the germline V gene, CDR1 is SGHRS and CDR2 is YFSETQ. The V segment lost 4 bases and the J segment 3 bases; nucleotides outside the gene matches: 4. The CDR3 contains 14 residues. The DNA of the CDR3 is TGCGCCAGCAGCGGGGGGGACGGCTACAATGAGCAGTTCTTC. Its protein product is CASSGGDGYNEQFF. Together with reference TRBV5-1 and TRBJ2-1, the CDR3 gives the full variable domain: KAGVTQTPRYLIKTRGQQVTLSCSPISGHRSVSWYQQTPGQGLQFLFEYFSETQRNKGNFPGRFSGRQFSNSRSEMNVSTLELGDSALYLCASSGGDGYNEQFFGPGTRLTVL.